This entry features one T cell receptor beta chain sequence. As yet, its antigen is unknown. Relative to the germline gene, one junction end is altered; a read error may explain this. This specimen comes from a study of breast tumors, draining lymph nodes, adjacent tissues. Breast cancer patients provided tissue from their axillary draining lymph nodes. Study-wide findings and caveats: Data fit most tumor T cells coming from lymph node, expanding in tumor. Compared with lymph nodes, tumors were less diverse; compared with nontumor tissue, more. Tumor and nontumor repertoires were significantly more similar in luminal-like than in basal-like breast cancer. The lymph node origin of tumor T cells was framed as consistent with a hypothesis, not demonstrated.

In TCRdb, the multiplex PCR reads were re-called with MiXCR into one record per CDR3 protein. The repertoire includes about 140,000 distinct CDR3 sequences, around a third of them detected once, and around 2.3% sits in the top ten. The V gene's germline CDR1 is SNHLY and CDR2 FYNNEI. The CDR3 covers 16 residues. V is TRBV2 and J is TRBJ1-4; TRBD1 matches at 8 bases. The specimen was axillary lymph node tissue. The clonotype was recovered from a female donor with breast cancer. Some clones in this sample may be carry-over from other donors' samples. The DNA of the CDR3 is TGTGCCAGCAGTGCGGGGGACAGGCGGGCTAATGAAAAACTGCTTTTT. This sequence encodes CASSAGDRRANEKLLF.